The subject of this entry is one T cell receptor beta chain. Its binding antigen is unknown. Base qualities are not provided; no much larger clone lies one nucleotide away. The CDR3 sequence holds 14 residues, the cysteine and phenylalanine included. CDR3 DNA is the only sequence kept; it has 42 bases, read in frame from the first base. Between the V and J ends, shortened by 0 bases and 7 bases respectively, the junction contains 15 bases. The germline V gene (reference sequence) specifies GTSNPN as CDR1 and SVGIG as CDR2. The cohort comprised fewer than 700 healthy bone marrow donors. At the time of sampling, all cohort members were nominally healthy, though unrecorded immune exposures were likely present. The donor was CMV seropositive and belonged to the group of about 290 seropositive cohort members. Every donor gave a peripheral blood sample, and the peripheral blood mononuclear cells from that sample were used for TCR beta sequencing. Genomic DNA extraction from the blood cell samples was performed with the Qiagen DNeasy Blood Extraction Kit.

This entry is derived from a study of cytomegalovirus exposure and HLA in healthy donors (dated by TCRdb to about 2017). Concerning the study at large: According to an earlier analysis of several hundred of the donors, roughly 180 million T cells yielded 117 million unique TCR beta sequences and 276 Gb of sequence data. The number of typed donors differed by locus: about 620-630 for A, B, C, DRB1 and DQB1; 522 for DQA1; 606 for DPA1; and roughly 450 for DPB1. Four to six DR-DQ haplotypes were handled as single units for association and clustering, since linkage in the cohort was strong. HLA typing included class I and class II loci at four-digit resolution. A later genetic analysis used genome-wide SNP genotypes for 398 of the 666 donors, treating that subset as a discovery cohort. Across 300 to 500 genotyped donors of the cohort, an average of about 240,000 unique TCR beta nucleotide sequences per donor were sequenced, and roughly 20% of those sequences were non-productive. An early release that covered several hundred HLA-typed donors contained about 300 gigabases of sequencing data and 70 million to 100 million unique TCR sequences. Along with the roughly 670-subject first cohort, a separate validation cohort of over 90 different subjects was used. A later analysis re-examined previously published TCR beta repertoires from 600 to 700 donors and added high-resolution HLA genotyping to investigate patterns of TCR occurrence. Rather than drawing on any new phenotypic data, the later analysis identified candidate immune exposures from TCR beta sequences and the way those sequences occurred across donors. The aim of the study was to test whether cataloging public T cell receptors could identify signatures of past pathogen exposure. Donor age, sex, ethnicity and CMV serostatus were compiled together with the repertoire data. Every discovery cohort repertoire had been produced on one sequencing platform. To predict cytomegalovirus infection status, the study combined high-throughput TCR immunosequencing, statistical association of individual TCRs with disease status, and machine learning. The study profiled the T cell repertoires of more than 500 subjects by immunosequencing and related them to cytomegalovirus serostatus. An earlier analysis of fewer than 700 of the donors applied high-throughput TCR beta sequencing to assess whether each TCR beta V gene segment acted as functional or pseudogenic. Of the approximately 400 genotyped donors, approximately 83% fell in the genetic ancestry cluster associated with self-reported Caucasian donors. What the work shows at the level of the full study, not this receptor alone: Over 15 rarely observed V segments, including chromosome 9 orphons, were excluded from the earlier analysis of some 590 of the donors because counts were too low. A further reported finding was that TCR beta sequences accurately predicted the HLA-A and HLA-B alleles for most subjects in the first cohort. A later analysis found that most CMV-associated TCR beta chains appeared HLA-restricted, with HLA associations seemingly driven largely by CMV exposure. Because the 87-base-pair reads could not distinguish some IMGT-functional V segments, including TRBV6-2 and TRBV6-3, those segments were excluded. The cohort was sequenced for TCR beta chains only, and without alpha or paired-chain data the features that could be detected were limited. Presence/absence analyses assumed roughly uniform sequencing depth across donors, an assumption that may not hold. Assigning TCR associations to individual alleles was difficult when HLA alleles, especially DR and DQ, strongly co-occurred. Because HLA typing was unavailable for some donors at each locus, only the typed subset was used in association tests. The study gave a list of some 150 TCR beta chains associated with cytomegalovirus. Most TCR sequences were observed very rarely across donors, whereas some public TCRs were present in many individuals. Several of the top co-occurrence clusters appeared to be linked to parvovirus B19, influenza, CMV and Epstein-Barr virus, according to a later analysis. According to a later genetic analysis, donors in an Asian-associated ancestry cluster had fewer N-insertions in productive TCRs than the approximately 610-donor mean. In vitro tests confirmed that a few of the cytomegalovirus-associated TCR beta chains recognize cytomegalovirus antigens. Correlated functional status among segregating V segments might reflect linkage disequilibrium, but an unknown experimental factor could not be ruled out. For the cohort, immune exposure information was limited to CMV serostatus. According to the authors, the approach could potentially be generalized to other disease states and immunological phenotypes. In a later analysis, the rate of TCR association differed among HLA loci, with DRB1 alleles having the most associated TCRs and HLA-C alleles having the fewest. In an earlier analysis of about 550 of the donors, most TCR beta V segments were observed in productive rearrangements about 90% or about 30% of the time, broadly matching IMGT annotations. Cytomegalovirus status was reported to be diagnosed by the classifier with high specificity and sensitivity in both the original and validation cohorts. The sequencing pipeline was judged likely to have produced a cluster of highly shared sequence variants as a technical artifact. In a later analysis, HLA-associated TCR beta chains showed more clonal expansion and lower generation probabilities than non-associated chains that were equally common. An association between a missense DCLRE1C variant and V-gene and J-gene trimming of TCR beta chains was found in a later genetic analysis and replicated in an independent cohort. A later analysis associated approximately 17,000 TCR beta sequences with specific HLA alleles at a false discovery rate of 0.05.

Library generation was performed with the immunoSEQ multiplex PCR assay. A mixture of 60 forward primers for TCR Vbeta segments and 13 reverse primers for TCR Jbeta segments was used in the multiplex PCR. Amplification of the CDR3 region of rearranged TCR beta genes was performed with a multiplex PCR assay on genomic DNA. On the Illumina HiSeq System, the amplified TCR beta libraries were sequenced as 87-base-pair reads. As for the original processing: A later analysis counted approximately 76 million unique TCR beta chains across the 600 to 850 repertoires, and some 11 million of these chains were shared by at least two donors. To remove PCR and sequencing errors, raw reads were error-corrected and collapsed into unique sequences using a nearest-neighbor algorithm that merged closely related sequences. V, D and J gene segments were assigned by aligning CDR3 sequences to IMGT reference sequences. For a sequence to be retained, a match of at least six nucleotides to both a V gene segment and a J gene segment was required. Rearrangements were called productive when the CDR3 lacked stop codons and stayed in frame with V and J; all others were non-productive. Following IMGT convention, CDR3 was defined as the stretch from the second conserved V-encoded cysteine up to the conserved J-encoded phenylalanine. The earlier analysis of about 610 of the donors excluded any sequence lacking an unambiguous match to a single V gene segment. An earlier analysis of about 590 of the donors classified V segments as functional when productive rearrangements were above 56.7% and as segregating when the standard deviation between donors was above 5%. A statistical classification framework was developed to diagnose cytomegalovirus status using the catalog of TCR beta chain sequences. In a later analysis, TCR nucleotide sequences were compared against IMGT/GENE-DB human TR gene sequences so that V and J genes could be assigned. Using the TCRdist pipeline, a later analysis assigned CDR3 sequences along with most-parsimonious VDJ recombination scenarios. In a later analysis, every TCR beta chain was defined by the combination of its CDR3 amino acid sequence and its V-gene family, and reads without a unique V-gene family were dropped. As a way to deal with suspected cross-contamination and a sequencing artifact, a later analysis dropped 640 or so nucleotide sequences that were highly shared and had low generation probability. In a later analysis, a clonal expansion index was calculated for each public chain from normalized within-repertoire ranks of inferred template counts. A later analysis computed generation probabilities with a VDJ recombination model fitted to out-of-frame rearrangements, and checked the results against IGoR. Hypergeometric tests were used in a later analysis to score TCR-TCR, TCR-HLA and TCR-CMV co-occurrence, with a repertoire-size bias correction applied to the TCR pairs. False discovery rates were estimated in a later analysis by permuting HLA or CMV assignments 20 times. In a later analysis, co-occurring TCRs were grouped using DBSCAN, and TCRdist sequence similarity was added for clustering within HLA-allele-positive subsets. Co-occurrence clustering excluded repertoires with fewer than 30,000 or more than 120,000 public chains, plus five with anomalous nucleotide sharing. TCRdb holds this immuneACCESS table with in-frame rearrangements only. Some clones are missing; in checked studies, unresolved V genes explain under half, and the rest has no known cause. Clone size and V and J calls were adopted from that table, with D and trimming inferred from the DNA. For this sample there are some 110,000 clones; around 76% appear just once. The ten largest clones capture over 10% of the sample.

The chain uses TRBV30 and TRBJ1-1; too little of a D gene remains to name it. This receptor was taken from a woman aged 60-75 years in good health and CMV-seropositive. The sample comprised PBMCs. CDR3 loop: CAWSVKGRGIEAFF. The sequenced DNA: TGTGCCTGGAGTGTAAAAGGACGGGGTATTGAAGCTTTCTTT.